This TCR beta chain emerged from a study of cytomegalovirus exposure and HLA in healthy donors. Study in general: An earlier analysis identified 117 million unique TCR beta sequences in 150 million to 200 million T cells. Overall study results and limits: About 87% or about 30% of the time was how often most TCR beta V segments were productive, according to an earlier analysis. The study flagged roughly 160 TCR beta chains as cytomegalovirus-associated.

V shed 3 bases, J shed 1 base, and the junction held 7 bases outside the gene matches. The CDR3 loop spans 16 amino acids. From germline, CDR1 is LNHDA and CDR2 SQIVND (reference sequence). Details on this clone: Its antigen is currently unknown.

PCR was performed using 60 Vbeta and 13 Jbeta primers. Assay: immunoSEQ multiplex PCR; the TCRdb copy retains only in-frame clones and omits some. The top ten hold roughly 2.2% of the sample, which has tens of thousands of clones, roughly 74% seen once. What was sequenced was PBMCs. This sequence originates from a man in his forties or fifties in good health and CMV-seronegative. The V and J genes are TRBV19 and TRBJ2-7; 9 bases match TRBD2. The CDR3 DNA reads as TGTGCCAGTAGTATTGGTAGCGGGAGAATTTCCTACGAGCAGTACTTC. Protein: CASSIGSGRISYEQYF.